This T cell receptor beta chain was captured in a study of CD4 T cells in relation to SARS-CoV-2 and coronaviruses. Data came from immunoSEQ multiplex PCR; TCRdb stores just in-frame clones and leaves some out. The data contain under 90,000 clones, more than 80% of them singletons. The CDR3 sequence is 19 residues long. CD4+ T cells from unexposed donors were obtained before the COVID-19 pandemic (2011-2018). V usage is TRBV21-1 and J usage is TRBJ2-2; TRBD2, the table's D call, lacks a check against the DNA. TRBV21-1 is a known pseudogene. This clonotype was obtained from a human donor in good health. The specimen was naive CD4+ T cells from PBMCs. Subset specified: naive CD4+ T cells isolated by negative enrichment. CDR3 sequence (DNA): TGTGCCAGCAGCAAAAGAGGACTAGCGGGACGACGGAGCACCGGGGAGCTGTTTTTT. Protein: CASSKRGLAGRRSTGELFF.